This TCR beta chain is from a study of human T cells and chemical hapten exposure. Germline V gives CDR1 SEHNR, CDR2 FQNEAQ (reference sequence). CDR3 size: 14 residues. Trimming cost V 2 bases and J 3 bases, with 10 bases left between them. Extraction yielded total RNA from whole blood (unfractionated). Study-level points and caveats: No alteration of TCRs above 1 in 1000 frequency was seen with DPC sensitization.

In the library, unique molecular identifiers were attached to individual cDNA molecules. TCRdb recomputed calls from the 5' RACE reads with MiXCR, one row per CDR3 protein. The table records roughly 82,000 distinct CDR3 sequences, roughly 15% of them present only once. A word on this clonotype: As yet, its antigen is unknown.

This TCR came from a female donor in good health. V gene TRBV7-9 combines with J gene TRBJ1-1, with D unclear. For the CDR3, the DNA is TGTGCCAGCAGCTTACAGTTCACGCACACTGAAGCTTTCTTT. Its translation: CASSLQFTHTEAFF.